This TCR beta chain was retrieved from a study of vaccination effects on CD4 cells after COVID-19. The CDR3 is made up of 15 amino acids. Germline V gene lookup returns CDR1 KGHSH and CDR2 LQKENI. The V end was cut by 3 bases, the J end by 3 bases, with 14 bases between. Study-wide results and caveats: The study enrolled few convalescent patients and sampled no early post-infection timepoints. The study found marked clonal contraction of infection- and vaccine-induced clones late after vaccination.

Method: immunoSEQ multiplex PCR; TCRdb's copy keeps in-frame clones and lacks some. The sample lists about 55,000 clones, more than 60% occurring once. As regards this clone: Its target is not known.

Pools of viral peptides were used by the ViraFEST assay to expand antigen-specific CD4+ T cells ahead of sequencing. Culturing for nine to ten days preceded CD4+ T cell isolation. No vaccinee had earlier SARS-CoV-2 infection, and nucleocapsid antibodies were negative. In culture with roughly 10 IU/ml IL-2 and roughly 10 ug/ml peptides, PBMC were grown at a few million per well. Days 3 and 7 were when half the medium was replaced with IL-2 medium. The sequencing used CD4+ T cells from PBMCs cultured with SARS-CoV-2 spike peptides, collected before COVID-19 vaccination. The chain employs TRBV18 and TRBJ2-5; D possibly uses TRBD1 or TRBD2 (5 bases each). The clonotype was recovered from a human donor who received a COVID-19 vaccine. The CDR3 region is CASSPLRDGKETQYF. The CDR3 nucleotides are TGTGCCAGCTCACCTTTGAGGGACGGCAAAGAGACCCAGTACTTC.